This TCR beta chain was profiled in a study of blood T cell repertoires in COVID-19 (TCRdb year 2020). The study in broad terms: Collaborator samples came from the United States, Italy and Spain and covered acute and convalescent phases of COVID-19. The samples were drawn from two sources: the first 160 participants of the ongoing ImmuneRACE study, and 1,000 to 1,500 subjects contributed by 6 global collaborators. The prospective study material was composed of cDNA or gDNA derived from T cells, B-cell-depleted T cells, or PBMCs. Where HLA class I and class II types were available, the types were taken from metadata supplied by the sample provider, not from assay-based typing. A freely available public database, intended as a resource for researchers studying the immune response to SARS-CoV-2, is where the repertoires were released. A de-identified subject ID, COVID-19 status, age in years and sex were almost always included in the sample metadata. Deeply sampled blood TCRbeta repertoires from subjects exposed to, actively infected with, or recovered from COVID-19 were included in the dataset. The study at large found these results: The amount of clinical and demographic metadata varied by source and participant and was provided uncurated.

Concerning this clone itself: There is no known antigen for this receptor. Base-call qualities are not available, and no considerably larger clone is one nucleotide away.

TCRbeta CDR3 regions were amplified from genomic DNA by means of the immunoSEQ Assay, a bias-controlled multiplex PCR. In the source study's methods: Within the assay, amplification of reference gene primers was used to estimate how many nucleated cells each sample contained. To quantify the absolute abundance of each unique TCRbeta CDR3 rearrangement, sequence reads were collapsed and filtered. For each sample, productive Simpson clonality was calculated as the square root of Simpson's diversity index over productive rearrangements. Drawn from immuneACCESS, this table holds only the in-frame rearrangements with V and J called that TCRdb kept. Clones are partly lost; checked studies trace under half to an unresolved V gene and leave the rest unexplained. Clonal size and the V and J genes are those of that table, whereas D and trimming came from the DNA. The sample profile shows hundreds of thousands of clones; roughly 89% of them were found once. Roughly 9.4% of the sample comes from the top ten.

Trimming removed 1 base from V and 7 bases from J, leaving 7 bases between the germline ends. CDR1 LNHDA and CDR2 SQIVND were looked up in the germline V gene (reference sequence). The CDR3, cysteine through phenylalanine, is 12 amino acids long. Here the CDR3 DNA is all that survives: 36 bases in frame from base 1. Participants in the prospective study were aged roughly 18 to 100 years, lived in more than 20 United States geographic areas, and enrolled through a virtual design. To assign participants to cohorts, the prospective study relied on clinical history that participants themselves reported in a screening survey and a study questionnaire. Recovered participants in ImmuneRACE Cohort 3 were defined by two consecutive negative NP/OP PCR tests, clearance by a healthcare professional, or resolution of symptoms. Mobile phlebotomists in the prospective study collected whole blood, serum and a nasopharyngeal or oropharyngeal swab from every participant. Prospective study participants could optionally give additional blood draws and questionnaires over an approximately 2-month period. Blood samples from the prospective study were shipped frozen or at room temperature prior to DNA extraction.

The TCR comes from a woman between 50 and 59 years old who had recovered from COVID-19. The chain employs TRBV19 and TRBJ1-2; the D segment cannot be called with confidence. The sample was PBMCs or T cells enriched from blood (not recorded which). The CDR3 region: CASSIGAAGYTF. The sequenced DNA is TGTGCCAGTAGTATAGGCGCGGCTGGCTACACCTTC.